The source of this T cell receptor (beta chain) is a study of shared T cell receptors in the human thymus. TCRdb's table, derived via immunoSEQ multiplex PCR, lists solely in-frame clones and lacks some. The sample gives about 660,000 clones, around 87% of which show up once; 0.0094% is in the top ten. CDR3 length: 19 residues. CDR1 SGHTA and CDR2 FQGNSA come from the germline V gene. J lost 0 bases, V lost 0 bases, and 9 bases had no gene match. This sample was shared with a second study, whose subject was human thymus T cells. That study adds: From resections taken during corrective heart surgery, the thymus tissue was obtained. Overlap was high between thymic repertoires from unrelated individuals, as reported in related research.

The material sequenced was thymocytes. The sequence was collected from a boy under two years old with a congenital heart defect. The chain combines TRBV7-2 with TRBJ2-7; TRBD1 aligns across 12 bases. CDR3 region: CASSLAGWGQGAFSYEQYF. The CDR3 nucleotides are TGTGCCAGCAGCTTAGCGGGTTGGGGACAGGGGGCCTTCTCCTACGAGCAGTACTTC. Complete variable domain (other parts from reference TRBV7-2 and TRBJ2-7): GAGVSQSPSNKVTEKGKDVELRCDPISGHTALYWYRQSLGQGLEFLIYFQGNSAPDKSGLPSDRFSAERTGGSVSTLTIQRTQQEDSAVYLCASSLAGWGQGAFSYEQYFGPGTRLTVT.